This TCR beta chain was profiled in a study of blood T cells in healthy people across ages. This clonotype was counted between two and nine times. Its antigen remains unknown. Study-level findings and limits: Getting older went along with TCR beta diversity per million T cells dropping roughly linearly. Possibly, changes in expanded clonotypes were confounded because donor CMV status was unknown.

CDR3 length: 17 residues. The germline gives CDR1 DFQATT, CDR2 SNEGSKA (reference sequence). V was clipped by 0 bases and J by 2 bases, with 18 bases between them. Through a sample-barcoded 5' primer and a J-beta primer mix, a second PCR was run for roughly 6 to 12 cycles. TCRdb processed the 5' RACE reads anew with MiXCR; each CDR3 protein has one entry. The sample holds about 780,000 distinct CDR3 sequences, around 45% seen once. The origin of this receptor is an older man in good health. The chain uses TRBV20-1 and TRBJ2-3; either TRBD1 or TRBD2 may supply D (5 bases each). Sequencing was performed on blood. CDR3 sequence: CSARDDGADPDTDTQYF. The CDR3 DNA reads TGCAGTGCTAGAGATGACGGGGCGGACCCTGACACAGATACGCAGTATTTT.